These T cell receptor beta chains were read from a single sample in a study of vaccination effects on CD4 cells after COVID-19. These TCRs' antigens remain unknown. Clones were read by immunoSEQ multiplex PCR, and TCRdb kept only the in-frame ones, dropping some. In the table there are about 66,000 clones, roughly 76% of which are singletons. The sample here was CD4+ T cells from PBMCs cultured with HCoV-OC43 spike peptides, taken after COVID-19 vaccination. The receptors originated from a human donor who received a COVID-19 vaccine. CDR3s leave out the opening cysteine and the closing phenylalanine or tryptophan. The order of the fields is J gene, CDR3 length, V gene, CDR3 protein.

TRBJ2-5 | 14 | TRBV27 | ASSRRGSGGQETQY
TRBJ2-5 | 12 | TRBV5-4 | AVRRERFQETQY
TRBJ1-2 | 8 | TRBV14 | ASSSYGYT
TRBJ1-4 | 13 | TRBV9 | ASSGGRPTNEKLF
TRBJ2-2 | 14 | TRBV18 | ASSPRTGMDSGELF
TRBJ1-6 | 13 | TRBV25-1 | ASSDRAPYNSPLH
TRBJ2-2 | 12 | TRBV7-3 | ASSSGTNTGELF
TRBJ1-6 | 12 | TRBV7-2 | ASRPGQYNSPLH
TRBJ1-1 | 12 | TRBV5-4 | ASSLFSRRTLAF
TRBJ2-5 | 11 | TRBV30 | AWSLAGQETQY
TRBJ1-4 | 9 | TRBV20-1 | SARFGEKLF
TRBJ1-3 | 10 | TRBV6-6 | ASWGSGNTIY
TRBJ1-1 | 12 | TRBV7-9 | ASSLGQGIPEAF
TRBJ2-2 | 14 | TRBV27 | ASSTRDRGGTGELF
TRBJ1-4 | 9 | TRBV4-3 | ASSQDAKLF
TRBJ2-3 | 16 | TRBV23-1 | ASSRPGTRFSSTDTQY
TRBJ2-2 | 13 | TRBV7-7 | ASSLDPGTTGELF
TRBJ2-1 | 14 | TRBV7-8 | ASSLRGQITYNEQF
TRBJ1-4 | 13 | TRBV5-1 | ASSDGGTTNEKLF
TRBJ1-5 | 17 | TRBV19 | ASSTSRARGLSSNQPQH
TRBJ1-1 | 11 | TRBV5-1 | ASSLQGGTEAF
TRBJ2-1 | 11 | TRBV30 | AWARGLYNEQF
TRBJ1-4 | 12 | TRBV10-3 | AISAGTVNEKLF
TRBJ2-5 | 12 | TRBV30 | AWNSGDPQETQY
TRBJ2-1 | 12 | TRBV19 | ASSNGLYVYEQF
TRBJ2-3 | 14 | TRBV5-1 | ASSVDRGQSTDTQY
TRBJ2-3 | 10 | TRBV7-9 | ASSLVGDTQY
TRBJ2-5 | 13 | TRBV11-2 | ASSSRVGDGETQY
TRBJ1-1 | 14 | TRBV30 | AWFRDRASPNTEAF
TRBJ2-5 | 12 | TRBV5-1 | ASSLVGGQETQY
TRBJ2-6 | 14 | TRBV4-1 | ASSANKGAGANVLT
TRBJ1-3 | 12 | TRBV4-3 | ASNQGGSGNTIY
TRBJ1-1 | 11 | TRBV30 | AWSGGGRTEAF
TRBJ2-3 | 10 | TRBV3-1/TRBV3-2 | ASSLPGDTQY
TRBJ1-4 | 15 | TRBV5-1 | ASSLESSGRGYEKLF
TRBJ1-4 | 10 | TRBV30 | AWSVQGVRLF
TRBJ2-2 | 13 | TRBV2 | ASIPGLAYTGELF
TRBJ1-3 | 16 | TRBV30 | AWSVTRMTGSAGNTIY
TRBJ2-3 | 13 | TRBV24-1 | ATQADRSSFDTQY
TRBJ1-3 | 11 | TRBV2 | AKGQTSGNTIY
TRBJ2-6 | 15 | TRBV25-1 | ASSESDGSSGANVLT
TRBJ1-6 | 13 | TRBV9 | ASSAQTGINSPLH
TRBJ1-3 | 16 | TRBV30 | AWTPNWPGPRSGNTIY
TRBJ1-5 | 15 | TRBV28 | ASSFPRQGLSNQPQH
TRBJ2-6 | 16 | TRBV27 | ASSLSRGAVAGANVLT
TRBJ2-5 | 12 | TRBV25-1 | ASSEGQGRETQY
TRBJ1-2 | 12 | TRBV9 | ASSDGGRHYGYT